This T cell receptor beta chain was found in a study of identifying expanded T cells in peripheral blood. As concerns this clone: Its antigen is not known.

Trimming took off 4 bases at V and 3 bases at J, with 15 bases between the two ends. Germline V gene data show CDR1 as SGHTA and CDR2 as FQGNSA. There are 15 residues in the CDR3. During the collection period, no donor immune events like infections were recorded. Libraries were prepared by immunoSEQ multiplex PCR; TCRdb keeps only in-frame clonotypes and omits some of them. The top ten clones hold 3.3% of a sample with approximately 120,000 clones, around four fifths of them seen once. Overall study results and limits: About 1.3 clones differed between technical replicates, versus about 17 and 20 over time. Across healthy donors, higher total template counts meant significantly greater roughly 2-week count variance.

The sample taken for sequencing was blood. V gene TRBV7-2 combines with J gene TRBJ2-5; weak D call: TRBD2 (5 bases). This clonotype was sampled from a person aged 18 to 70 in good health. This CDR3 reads CASSSGLQVKETQYF. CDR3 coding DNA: TGTGCCAGCAGCTCCGGACTTCAGGTTAAAGAGACCCAGTACTTC. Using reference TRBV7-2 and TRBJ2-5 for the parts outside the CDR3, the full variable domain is GAGVSQSPSNKVTEKGKDVELRCDPISGHTALYWYRQSLGQGLEFLIYFQGNSAPDKSGLPSDRFSAERTGGSVSTLTIQRTQQEDSAVYLCASSSGLQVKETQYFGPGTRLLVL.